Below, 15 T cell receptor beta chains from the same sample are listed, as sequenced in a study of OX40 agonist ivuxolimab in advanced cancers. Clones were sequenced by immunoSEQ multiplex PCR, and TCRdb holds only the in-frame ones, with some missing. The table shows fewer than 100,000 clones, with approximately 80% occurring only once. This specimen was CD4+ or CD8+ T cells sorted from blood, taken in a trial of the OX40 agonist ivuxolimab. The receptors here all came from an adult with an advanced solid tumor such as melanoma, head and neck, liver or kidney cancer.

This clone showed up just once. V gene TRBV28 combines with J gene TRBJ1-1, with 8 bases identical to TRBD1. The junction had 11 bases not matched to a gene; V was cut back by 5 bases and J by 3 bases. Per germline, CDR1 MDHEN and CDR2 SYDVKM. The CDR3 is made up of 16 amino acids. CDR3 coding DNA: TGTGCCAGCAGTCCGCGTCCAGGGGGCCGTTACACTGAAGCTTTCTTT. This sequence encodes CASSPRPGGRYTEAFF.

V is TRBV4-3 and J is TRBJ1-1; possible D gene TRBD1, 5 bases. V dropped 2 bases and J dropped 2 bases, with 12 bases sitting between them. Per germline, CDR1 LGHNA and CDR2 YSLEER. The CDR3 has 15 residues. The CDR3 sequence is CASSQIGTANTEAFF. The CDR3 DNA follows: TGCGCCAGCAGCCAAATCGGGACCGCTAACACTGAAGCTTTCTTT.

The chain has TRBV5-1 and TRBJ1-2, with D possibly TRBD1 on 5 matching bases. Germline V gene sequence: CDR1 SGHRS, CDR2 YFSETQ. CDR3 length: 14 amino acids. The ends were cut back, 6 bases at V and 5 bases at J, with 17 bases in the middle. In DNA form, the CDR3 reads TGCGCCAGCAAACTTAGCGGGGGAAATTATGGCTACACCTTC. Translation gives CASKLSGGNYGYTF.

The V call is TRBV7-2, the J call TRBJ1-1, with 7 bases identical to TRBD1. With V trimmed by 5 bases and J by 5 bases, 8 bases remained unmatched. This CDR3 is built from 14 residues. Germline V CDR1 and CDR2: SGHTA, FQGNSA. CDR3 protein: CASSRRQGGTEAFF. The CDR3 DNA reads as TGTGCCAGCAGCCGACGACAGGGTGGGACTGAAGCTTTCTTT.

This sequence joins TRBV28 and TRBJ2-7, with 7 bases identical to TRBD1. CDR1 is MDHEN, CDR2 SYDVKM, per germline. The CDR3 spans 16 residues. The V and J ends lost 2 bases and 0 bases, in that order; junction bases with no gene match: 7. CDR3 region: CASSLLGTASSYEQYV. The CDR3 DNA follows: TGTGCCAGCAGTTTACTGGGGACAGCGAGCTCCTACGAGCAGTACGTC.

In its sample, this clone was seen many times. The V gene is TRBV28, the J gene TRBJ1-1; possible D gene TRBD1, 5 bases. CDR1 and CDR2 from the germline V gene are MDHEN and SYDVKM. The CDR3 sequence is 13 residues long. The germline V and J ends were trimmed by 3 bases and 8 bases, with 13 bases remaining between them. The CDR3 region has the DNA TGTGCCAGCAGTTTCCTCGCCGGGGGAGAAGCTTTCTTT. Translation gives CASSFLAGGEAFF.

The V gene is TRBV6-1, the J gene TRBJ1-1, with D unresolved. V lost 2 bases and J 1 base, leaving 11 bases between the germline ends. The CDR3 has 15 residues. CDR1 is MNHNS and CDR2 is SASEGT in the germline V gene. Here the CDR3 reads CASSESRRTNTEAFF. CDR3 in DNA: TGTGCCAGCAGTGAAAGTCGGAGAACGAACACTGAAGCTTTCTTT.

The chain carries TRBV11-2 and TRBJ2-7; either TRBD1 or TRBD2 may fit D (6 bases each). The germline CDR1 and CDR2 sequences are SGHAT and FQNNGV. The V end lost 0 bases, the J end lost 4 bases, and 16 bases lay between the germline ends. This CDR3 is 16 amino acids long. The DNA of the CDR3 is TGTGCCAGCAGCTTAGATCTAGGGGGAGGACCATACGAGCAGTACGTC. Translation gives CASSLDLGGGPYEQYV.

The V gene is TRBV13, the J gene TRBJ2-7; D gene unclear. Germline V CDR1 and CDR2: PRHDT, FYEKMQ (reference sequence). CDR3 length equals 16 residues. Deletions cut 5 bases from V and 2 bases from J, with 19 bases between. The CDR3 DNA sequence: TGTGCCAGCAGCCGAACCCCCCGGAGTGACCCCTACGAGCAGTACTTC. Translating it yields CASSRTPRSDPYEQYF.

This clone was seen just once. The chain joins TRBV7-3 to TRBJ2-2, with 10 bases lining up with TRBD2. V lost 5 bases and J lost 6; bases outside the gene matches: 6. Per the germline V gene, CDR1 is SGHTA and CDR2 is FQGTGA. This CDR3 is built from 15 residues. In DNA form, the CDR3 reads TGTGCCAGCAGCAACGGGCTAGCGGGAGCCGGGGAGCTGTTTTTT. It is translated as CASSNGLAGAGELFF.

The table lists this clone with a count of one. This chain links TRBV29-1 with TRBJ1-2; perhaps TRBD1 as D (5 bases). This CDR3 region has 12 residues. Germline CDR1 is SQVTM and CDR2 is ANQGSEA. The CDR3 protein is CITQWGEGGYTF. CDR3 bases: TGCATCACCCAATGGGGGGAAGGTGGCTACACCTTC.

The CDR3 DNA sequence: TGTGCCAGCATCAGACAGGGACACGAGCAGTACGTC. Amino acid sequence: CASIRQGHEQYV. The V gene is TRBV5-4, the J gene TRBJ2-7, with 7 nucleotides matching TRBD1. V lost 6 bases and J lost 5; bases outside the gene matches: 5. The CDR3 loop spans 12 amino acids. Germline lookup yields CDR1 SGHNT and CDR2 YYREEE (reference sequence).

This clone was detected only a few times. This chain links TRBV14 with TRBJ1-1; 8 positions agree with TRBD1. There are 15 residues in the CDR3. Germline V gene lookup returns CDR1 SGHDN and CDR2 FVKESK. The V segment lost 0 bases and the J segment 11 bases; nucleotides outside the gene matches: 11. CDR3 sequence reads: CASSQEGQDRNRAFF. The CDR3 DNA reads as TGTGCCAGCAGCCAAGAGGGACAGGATAGAAATAGGGCTTTCTTT.

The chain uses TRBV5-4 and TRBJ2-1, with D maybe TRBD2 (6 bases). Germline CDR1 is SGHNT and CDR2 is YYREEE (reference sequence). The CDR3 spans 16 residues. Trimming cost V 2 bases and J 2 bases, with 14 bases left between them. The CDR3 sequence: CASSFPGRPTYNEQFF. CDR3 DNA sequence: TGTGCCAGCAGCTTCCCCGGGAGACCGACCTACAATGAGCAGTTCTTC.

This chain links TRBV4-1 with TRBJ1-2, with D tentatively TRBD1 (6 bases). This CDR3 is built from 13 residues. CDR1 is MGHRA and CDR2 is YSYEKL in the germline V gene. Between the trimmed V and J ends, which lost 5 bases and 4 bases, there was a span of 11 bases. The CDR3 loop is CASSEGGGYGYTF. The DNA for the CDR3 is TGCGCCAGCAGCGAGGGGGGGGGCTATGGCTACACCTTC.